This entry concerns a single T cell receptor beta chain. This entry belongs to a study of blood T cell repertoires in COVID-19. The CDR3 length is 13 residues. CDR1 is MDHEN, CDR2 SYDVKM, per germline. V was trimmed by 2 bases and J by 6 bases, leaving 11 bases between them. Participants were aged 18 to 89 years, lived in over 20 US areas, and enrolled virtually. TCRdb's table, derived via immunoSEQ multiplex PCR, lists solely in-frame clones and lacks some. Seen here are about 300,000 clones, around 86% observed once, and the top ten hold roughly 4%. The sample was PBMCs or T cells enriched from blood (not recorded which). This sequence originates from a man aged 25-45 years who had recovered from COVID-19. This chain links TRBV28 with TRBJ2-7; D might be TRBD1 (6 bases). CDR3 DNA: TGTGCCAGCAGTTTACGACAGGCTGGCGAGCAGTACTTC. It translates to CASSLRQAGEQYF.